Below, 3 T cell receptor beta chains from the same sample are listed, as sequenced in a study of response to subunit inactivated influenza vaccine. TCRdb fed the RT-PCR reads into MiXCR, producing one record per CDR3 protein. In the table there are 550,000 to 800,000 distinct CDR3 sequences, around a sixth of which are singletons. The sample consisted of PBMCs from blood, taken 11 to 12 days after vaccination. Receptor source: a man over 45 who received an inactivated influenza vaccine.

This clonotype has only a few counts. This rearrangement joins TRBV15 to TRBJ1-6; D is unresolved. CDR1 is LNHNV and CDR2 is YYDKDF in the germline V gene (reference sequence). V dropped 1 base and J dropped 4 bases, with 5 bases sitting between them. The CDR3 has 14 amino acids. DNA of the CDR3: TGTGCCACCAGCAGAGTCCGGTATAATTCACCCCTCCACTTT. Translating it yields CATSRVRYNSPLHF.

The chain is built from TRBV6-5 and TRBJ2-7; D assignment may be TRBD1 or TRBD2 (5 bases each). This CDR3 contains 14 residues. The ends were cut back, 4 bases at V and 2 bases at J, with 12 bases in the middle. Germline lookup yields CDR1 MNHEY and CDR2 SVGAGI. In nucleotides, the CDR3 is TGTGCCAGCAGTTTCCGGGACCTCACCTACGAGCAGTACTTC. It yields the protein CASSFRDLTYEQYF.

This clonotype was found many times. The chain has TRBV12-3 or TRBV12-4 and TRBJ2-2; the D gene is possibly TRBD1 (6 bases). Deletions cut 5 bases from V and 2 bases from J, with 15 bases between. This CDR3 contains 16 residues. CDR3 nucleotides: TGTGCCAGCAGTCTAGGACAGCTTCTCAACACCGGGGAGCTGTTTTTT. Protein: CASSLGQLLNTGELFF.